This is a list of T cell receptor beta chains from one sample in a study of blood T cell repertoires in COVID-19. Profiling relied on immunoSEQ multiplex PCR, and the TCRdb table lists in-frame clones only, not all of them. This sample yields approximately 150,000 clones, of which roughly 84% are seen a single time; around 6.7% belongs to the top ten. Material: peripheral blood. The receptors shown here come from a woman in her forties or fifties in a cohort sampled during active or convalescent COVID-19. CDR3s include the opening cysteine and the closing phenylalanine or tryptophan. Fields, in order: J gene, clone size, V gene, CDR3 protein. Where a row states a size, it is once, few, many or the class of an expanded clone; other rows omit it.

>TRBJ1-4|NA|TRBV2
CASSLRPGANEKLFF
>TRBJ1-3|NA|TRBV11-3
CASSRSESGNTIYF
>TRBJ2-5|NA|TRBV4-1
CASSQNHGTRQETQYF
>TRBJ2-2|once|TRBV19
CASTPATGVGAGELFF
>TRBJ1-2|few|TRBV19
CASRLLRTGQSGGYTF
>TRBJ2-1|NA|TRBV21-1
CASSIIGRGNEQFF
>TRBJ2-7|once|TRBV6-2/TRBV6-3
CASSLTGSSSYEQYF
>TRBJ2-1|NA|TRBV5-1
CASSEGTGGRYNEQFF
>TRBJ1-1|NA|TRBV5-5
CASSLGGTGGNTEAFF
>TRBJ1-6|NA|TRBV14
CASSQVRSQGTLHF
>TRBJ2-1|NA|TRBV2
CASSEGGTAEQFF
>TRBJ1-5|many|TRBV6-1
CASSEGGGPQHF
>TRBJ1-6|NA|TRBV12-3/TRBV12-4
CASTDQGGSPLHF
>TRBJ1-1|NA|TRBV19
CASSMRGRTMLSTEAFF
>TRBJ2-1|NA|TRBV7-3
CASSLVGGSYNEQFF
>TRBJ1-5|NA|TRBV20-1
CSASSPRGGNQPQHF
>TRBJ2-7|NA|TRBV6-2/TRBV6-3
CASSDYRGRNEQYF
>TRBJ1-2|NA|TRBV11-2
CASSNGPGIYGYTF
>TRBJ2-1|NA|TRBV11-3
CASSPGGNEQFF
>TRBJ1-6|NA|TRBV6-5
CASTRTGNYHF
>TRBJ2-5|NA|TRBV7-9
CASSSAGTGRETQYF
>TRBJ2-5|once|TRBV7-2
CASSFTGPQETQYF
>TRBJ2-3|NA|TRBV7-9
CASSLGRGGDTQYF
>TRBJ1-1|NA|TRBV21-1
CASSSRRRPGGYMNTEAFF
>TRBJ2-1|NA|TRBV4-1
CASSQDRTSGGASEQFF
>TRBJ1-2|NA|TRBV18
CASSRSTGIYGYTF
>TRBJ1-2|NA|TRBV3-1/TRBV3-2
CASSRSGTGVGYTF
>TRBJ2-7|NA|TRBV4-3
CASSEAASGIYEQYF
>TRBJ1-6|once|TRBV6-1
CASSDLRGDPWHSPLHF
>TRBJ1-1|large|TRBV27
CATQGSTEAFF
>TRBJ2-3|NA|TRBV27
CASRRQTGGVTDTQYF
>TRBJ2-7|once|TRBV13
CASSSRHTGGSEQYF
>TRBJ2-2|NA|TRBV27
CASTSGGRITGELFF
>TRBJ1-1|NA|TRBV7-2
CASSPRAGTVNTEAFF
>TRBJ2-1|NA|TRBV9
CASSVGVTGAHNEQFF
>TRBJ2-4|NA|TRBV4-2
CASSAASGGAGKNIQYF
>TRBJ1-6|NA|TRBV7-2
CASSFSSGQLNSPLHF
>TRBJ2-5|NA|TRBV6-6
CASSYSSGGGETQYF
>TRBJ2-1|NA|TRBV29-1
CSVYLAQGYNEQFF
>TRBJ2-6|NA|TRBV5-4
CASSFATAPGANVLTF
>TRBJ1-6|NA|TRBV27
CASSRDRGYSPLHF
>TRBJ1-1|NA|TRBV3-1/TRBV3-2
CASSQGLCYRGRAFF
>TRBJ1-4|few|TRBV30
CAWRGEVGEKLFF
>TRBJ1-5|NA|TRBV4-1
CASSQDYGRSQHF
>TRBJ2-7|NA|TRBV5-1
CASSLGTGGVPYEQYF
>TRBJ2-1|NA|TRBV7-8
CASSFLGLASNEQFF
>TRBJ1-4|NA|TRBV5-6
CASSSLQGPGALFF
>TRBJ2-3|NA|TRBV4-1
CASSHNGRDRGRTQYF
>TRBJ2-5|NA|TRBV4-1
CASSQAGLPAKTQYF
>TRBJ1-5|few|TRBV7-2
CASTQTHGQGRYQPQHF
>TRBJ2-2|NA|TRBV3-1/TRBV3-2
CASSQGTANTGELFF
>TRBJ1-5|NA|TRBV9
CASSVVGDSNQPQHF
>TRBJ1-1|once|TRBV7-9
CASSTGGTNTEAFF
>TRBJ2-5|once|TRBV13
CASSSGGAGETQYF
>TRBJ2-5|NA|TRBV5-1
CASSLNRQETQYF
>TRBJ2-7|NA|TRBV15
CATSRGQLREQYF
>TRBJ1-1|once|TRBV15
CATSRQDTVNTEAFF
>TRBJ1-1|NA|TRBV27
CASSYTMNTEAFF
>TRBJ1-3|NA|TRBV12-3/TRBV12-4
CASSLSRDDTIYF